What follows describes a single TCR beta chain. This CDR3 is also generated by other DNA sequences in the sample. The source of the sample is a study of blood T cell repertoires in COVID-19. As for the study in general: From T cells, B-cell-depleted T cells, or PBMCs came the material, which was cDNA or gDNA.

The CDR3 is made up of 13 amino acids. The germline V gene encodes CDR1 SGHRS and CDR2 YFSETQ. The J segment lost 4 bases and the V segment lost 3 bases, leaving 3 bases of the junction unmatched. Produced via immunoSEQ multiplex PCR; TCRdb's table is partial and in-frame only. In the table there are under 60,000 clones, more than 90% of which are singletons. The chain employs TRBV5-1 and TRBJ2-5, with TRBD2 matching 7 bases. The sequencing input was peripheral blood. This receptor was identified in a man over 45 with acute or convalescent COVID-19. The CDR3 loop is CASSSLAGETQYF. The DNA for the CDR3 is TGCGCCAGCAGCTCTTTAGCGGGAGAGACCCAGTACTTC.